A single sample gave rise to the 6 T cell receptor beta chains below, sequenced in a study of cytomegalovirus exposure and HLA in healthy donors. A multiplex PCR was run with 60 Vbeta primers and 13 Jbeta primers. Assay used: immunoSEQ multiplex PCR; TCRdb lists only in-frame clones, some missing. The sample has about 59,000 clones; roughly four fifths are singletons. Material: PBMCs. Every receptor here comes from a man aged 40-49 years in good health and CMV-seronegative.

The genes are TRBV7-3 and TRBJ1-1; D possibly corresponds to TRBD1 (5 bases). Germline CDR1 and CDR2: SGHTA and FQGTGA. Trimming removed 2 bases from V and 1 base from J, with 5 bases in between. The CDR3 runs to 13 residues. CDR3 sequence reads: CASSLQGNTEAFF. The CDR3 DNA sequence: TGTGCCAGCAGCTTACAGGGGAACACTGAAGCTTTCTTT.

This chain connects TRBV5-8 to TRBJ2-5; the D gene is possibly TRBD1 (5 bases). The germline CDR1 and CDR2 sequences are SGHTS and YDEGEE. The V gene lost 4 bases and the J gene lost 4 bases, with 20 bases spanning the gap. The CDR3 length is 16 residues. The CDR3 coding sequence is TGTGCCAGCAGCCCGGGCTGGGGCTCCTGGGGAGAGACCCAGTACTTC. This codes for CASSPGWGSWGETQYF.

The chain joins TRBV7-9 to TRBJ2-3; TRBD2 matches 12 bases. The CDR3 length is 18 residues. Germline V gives CDR1 SEHNR, CDR2 FQNEAQ (reference sequence). The V gene end was trimmed by 1 base and the J gene end by 5 bases; junction bases not matched to a gene: 10. CDR3 loop: CASSLEGSSGGAVDTQYF. In nucleotides, the CDR3 is TGTGCCAGCAGCTTAGAAGGTTCTAGCGGGGGGGCGGTAGATACGCAGTATTTT.

This chain links TRBV5-4 with TRBJ2-2, with no clear D. CDR3 length equals 16 residues. V shed 4 bases and J shed 0 bases, with 13 bases lying between them. From germline, CDR1 is SGHNT and CDR2 YYREEE (reference sequence). The CDR3 spells CASSPSHRSNTGELFF. The DNA of the CDR3 is TGTGCCAGCAGCCCGTCACACAGATCGAACACCGGGGAGCTGTTTTTT.

This chain connects TRBV30 to TRBJ2-2, with D tentatively TRBD2 (7 bases). Germline lookup yields CDR1 GTSNPN and CDR2 SVGIG (reference sequence). The CDR3 has 16 residues. Trimming took 0 bases from V and 5 from J, leaving 16 bases between them. As DNA, the CDR3 is TGTGCCTGGAGTGTACGTGGGGGGGCTGGGACCGGGGAGCTGTTTTTT. The encoded protein is CAWSVRGGAGTGELFF.

This chain uses TRBV7-2 with TRBJ2-2, with 8 bases matching TRBD1. Per the germline V gene, CDR1 is SGHTA and CDR2 is FQGNSA. CDR3 length equals 16 residues. The junction had 7 bases not matched to a gene; V was cut back by 2 bases and J by 5 bases. The CDR3 sequence: CASSLKTGVWTGELFF. DNA for the CDR3: TGTGCCAGCAGCTTAAAGACAGGGGTTTGGACCGGGGAGCTGTTTTTT.